These 5 T cell receptor beta chains were sequenced from one sample in a study of graft-versus-host responses after intestinal transplantation. Assay: immunoSEQ multiplex PCR; the TCRdb copy retains only in-frame clones and omits some. The sample contains some 100,000 clones, 90% to 95% of which appear only once. The antigens of these receptors remain unknown. Sample: unstimulated CD8+ T cells sorted from spleen or lymph node cells, taken before transplant. The receptor source for this set is a human donor who was the organ donor for an intestinal transplant.

The chain is built from TRBV2 and TRBJ2-3; D unresolved. Looked up from germline, CDR1 is SNHLY and CDR2 is FYNNEI. Trimming pared 7 bases from V and 2 bases from J, leaving 13 bases between. The CDR3 is made up of 14 amino acids. CDR3 amino acids: CASKMGSPTDTQYF. The CDR3 DNA sequence: TGTGCCAGCAAAATGGGCAGTCCCACAGATACGCAGTATTTT.

The genes are TRBV9 and TRBJ2-3, with a weak D call TRBD1 (5 bases). Deletions cut 4 bases from V and 4 bases from J, with 13 bases between. This CDR3 contains 14 residues. CDR1 SGDLS and CDR2 YYNGEE come from the germline V gene. The CDR3 coding sequence is TGTGCCAGCAGCCTGGGTACCAGGGCAGATACGCAGTATTTT. It yields the protein CASSLGTRADTQYF.

The CDR3 DNA reads TGCGCCAGCAGCCCCTACCCTACGGGGGGGGAAACCGGGGAGCTGTTTTTT. As protein: CASSPYPTGGETGELFF. The V and J genes are TRBV5-1 and TRBJ2-2; the match to TRBD2 covers 8 bases. The length of the CDR3 is 17 residues. With V trimmed by 4 bases and J by 5 bases, 13 bases remained unmatched. Germline V gene data show CDR1 as SGHRS and CDR2 as YFSETQ.

The CDR3 bases are TGTGCCAGCAGTTACCACGGGACTCTTCACAATGAGCAGTTCTTC. Translation: CASSYHGTLHNEQFF. This chain links TRBV6-5 with TRBJ2-1; TRBD2 might be the D (6 bases). The CDR3 is 15 amino acids. CDR1 and CDR2 (germline): MNHEY, SVGAGI. V lost 2 bases and J 5 bases, leaving 13 bases between the germline ends.

The rearrangement links TRBV23-1 to TRBJ1-5; D is unclear. TRBV23-1 is flagged as an ORF with uncertain function. The CDR3 has 12 residues. With 3 bases removed from V and 3 bases from J, the gap between germline ends came to 3 bases. The CDR3 reads CASSHINQPQHF. Here the CDR3 DNA reads TGCGCCAGCAGTCATATCAATCAGCCCCAGCATTTT.